These 19 T cell receptor beta chains originate from one sample sequenced in a study of T cells after yellow fever vaccination. In TCRdb, the 5' RACE reads were re-called with MiXCR into one record per CDR3 protein. The sample lists around 26,000 distinct CDR3 sequences, roughly 3.2% occurring once. Material: PBMCs, either bulk or a sorted T-cell subset (CD4+, CD8+, memory, or dextramer-sorted; not recorded which), obtained 45 days after the first yellow fever vaccination. Source of these receptors: a man aged 18 to 29 who received the YFV17D yellow fever vaccine.

This clonotype was observed at least ten times. This chain uses TRBV4-2 with TRBJ2-5, with D maybe TRBD2 (6 bases). This CDR3 contains 16 residues. Germline V gene lookup returns CDR1 LGHNA and CDR2 YNFKEQ. V shed 1 base and J shed 7 bases, with 19 bases lying between them. Here the CDR3 reads CASSQVREARVVTQYF. DNA of the CDR3: TGTGCCAGCAGCCAAGTGAGGGAGGCCAGGGTGGTGACCCAGTACTTC.

This clonotype showed up many times. This chain connects TRBV6-5 to TRBJ1-5; TRBD1 aligns across 7 bases. This CDR3 has 13 residues. In germline, CDR1 is MNHEY, CDR2 SVGAGI. V shed 6 bases, J shed 5 bases, and the junction held 4 bases outside the gene matches. As DNA, the CDR3 is TGTGCCAGCAGCTATGACAGGGATCAGCCCCAGCATTTT. This sequence encodes CASSYDRDQPQHF.

There are many counts of this clonotype. The genes are TRBV7-9 and TRBJ1-2; D perhaps matches TRBD1 (6 bases). V was trimmed by 4 bases and J by 5 bases, leaving 23 bases between them. Germline CDR1 and CDR2: SEHNR and FQNEAQ (reference sequence). The CDR3 loop spans 17 amino acids. CDR3 sequence reads: CASSYNGALGQTYGYTF. The CDR3 DNA reads as TGTGCCAGCAGCTACAACGGTGCCCTCGGACAGACATATGGCTACACCTTC.

This clonotype was found many times. The rearrangement links TRBV6-5 to TRBJ1-5, with a weak D call TRBD1 (6 bases). The ends were cut back, 9 bases at V and 0 bases at J, with 12 bases in the middle. CDR3 length equals 14 residues. Germline lookup yields CDR1 MNHEY and CDR2 SVGAGI. The CDR3 protein is CASRDIYSNQPQHF. CDR3 nucleotide sequence: TGTGCCAGTCGGGACATTTATAGCAATCAGCCCCAGCATTTT.

This clonotype was observed at least ten times. The chain is built from TRBV4-1 and TRBJ1-4; D is possibly TRBD1 (5 bases). Germline V CDR1 and CDR2: MGHRA, YSYEKL. Trimming shortened V by 4 bases and J by 8 bases, and 11 bases separated the two germline ends. CDR3 length: 13 residues. The CDR3 protein is CASSRGVEEKLFF. Here the CDR3 DNA reads TGCGCCAGCAGCCGAGGGGTTGAGGAAAAACTGTTTTTT.

This clonotype occurred many times. The chain couples TRBV28 to TRBJ2-2; TRBD1 matches 9 bases. This CDR3 region has 15 residues. CDR1 is MDHEN and CDR2 is SYDVKM in the germline V gene. Losses at the gene ends were 5 bases for V and 5 bases for J; bases not matched to a gene: 6. The CDR3 region is CASSPGTGFTGELFF. The CDR3 DNA reads TGTGCCAGCAGTCCCGGGACAGGGTTTACCGGGGAGCTGTTTTTT.

This clonotype was detected many times. V and J are TRBV12-3 or TRBV12-4 and TRBJ2-5, with D unresolved. V lost 4 bases and J 0 bases, leaving 6 bases between the germline ends. CDR3 length: 13 residues. CDR3 nucleotides: TGTGCCAGCAGTTCTTCATACCAAGAGACCCAGTACTTC. Encoded protein: CASSSSYQETQYF.

This clonotype was observed a handful of times. The chain uses TRBV4-3 and TRBJ2-5, with D possibly being TRBD2 (7 bases). CDR1 and CDR2 from the germline V gene are LGHNA and YSLEER. CDR3 length: 16 residues. V was cut by 0 bases and J by 2 bases, with 13 bases left in between. CDR3 nucleotides: TGCGCCAGCAGCCAAGAATACCGGGGGGCACAAGAGACCCAGTACTTC. Protein sequence: CASSQEYRGAQETQYF.

This chain connects TRBV7-9 to TRBJ1-2, with a possible D match to TRBD1 (6 bases). V was trimmed by 2 bases and J by 4 bases, leaving 11 bases between them. Germline V gives CDR1 SEHNR, CDR2 FQNEAQ (reference sequence). The CDR3 has 14 amino acids. CDR3 DNA sequence: TGTGCCAGCAGCTTAATAGGGACACCCTATGGCTACACCTTC. Translation: CASSLIGTPYGYTF.

This clonotype was observed many times. The chain recombines TRBV11-2 with TRBJ2-3; 9 bases map to TRBD1. The germline gives CDR1 SGHAT, CDR2 FQNNGV. Germline trimming cut 6 bases from V and 2 bases from J; bases unmatched to any gene: 9. The CDR3 has 16 residues. CDR3 sequence reads: CASRPNRGPYTDTQYF. CDR3 sequence (DNA): TGTGCCAGCAGACCCAACAGGGGGCCATACACAGATACGCAGTATTTT. Using reference TRBV11-2 and TRBJ2-3 for the parts outside the CDR3, the full variable domain is EAGVAQSPRYKIIEKRQSVAFWCNPISGHATLYWYQQILGQGPKLLIQFQNNGVVDDSQLPKDRFSAERLKGVDSTLKIQPAKLEDSAVYLCASRPNRGPYTDTQYFGPGTRLTVL.

This clonotype was seen at least ten times. Here the CDR3 reads CASSPTSPAGYEQYV. The DNA of the CDR3 is TGTGCCAGCAGTCCTACCAGCCCAGCGGGATACGAGCAGTACGTC. The chain carries TRBV28 and TRBJ2-7; TRBD2 aligns across 7 bases. The CDR3 covers 15 residues. V was clipped by 5 bases and J by 4 bases; unmatched bases: 11. Germline lookup yields CDR1 MDHEN and CDR2 SYDVKM.

There are many counts of this clonotype. The gene calls are TRBV5-1 and TRBJ1-1; D is unresolved. The CDR3 consists of 13 residues. Trimming left V 4 bases short and J 11 bases short, with 18 bases between. Germline assignment: CDR1 SGHRS and CDR2 YFSETQ. CDR3 DNA sequence: TGCGCCAGCAGCCCCCGTCCCGGGGATCGGGCTTTCTTT. Its protein is CASSPRPGDRAFF. Drawing the rest from reference TRBV5-1 and TRBJ1-1, the complete variable domain is KAGVTQTPRYLIKTRGQQVTLSCSPISGHRSVSWYQQTPGQGLQFLFEYFSETQRNKGNFPGRFSGRQFSNSRSEMNVSTLELGDSALYLCASSPRPGDRAFFGQGTRLTVV.

The chain couples TRBV15 to TRBJ2-3; 10 bases line up with TRBD2. This CDR3 spans 17 amino acids. In germline, CDR1 is LNHNV, CDR2 YYDKDF (reference sequence). Trimming cost V 6 bases and J 0 bases; bases outside gene matches: 9. As DNA, the CDR3 is TGTGCCACCAGGGACTCAGCTAGCGGGGGTAGCACAGATACGCAGTATTTT. It encodes CATRDSASGGSTDTQYF.

This clonotype was seen many times. The chain carries TRBV29-1 and TRBJ2-3, with D unresolved. V was pared by 8 bases and J by 4 bases, with 10 bases between. The CDR3 runs 11 residues. CDR1 and CDR2 from the germline V gene are SQVTM and ANQGSEA. CDR3 DNA sequence: TGCAGCCTCATCTTTGCAGATACGCAGTATTTT. The encoded protein is CSLIFADTQYF.

This clonotype appeared many times. The chain links TRBV7-2 to TRBJ1-2; D gene ambiguous. V lost 2 bases and J 8 bases, leaving 12 bases between the germline ends. The germline CDR1 and CDR2 sequences are SGHTA and FQGNSA. The CDR3 is 13 residues long. This CDR3 is CASSLYDVQGYTF. The CDR3 nucleotides are TGTGCCAGCAGCTTATATGACGTTCAGGGCTACACCTTC.

This clonotype was counted ten times or more. The J gene is TRBJ1-2, the V gene TRBV5-4, with no clear D. The V gene lost 4 bases and the J gene lost 4 bases, with 14 bases spanning the gap. The CDR3 totals 14 residues. CDR1 SGHNT and CDR2 YYREEE come from the germline V gene (reference sequence). As DNA, the CDR3 is TGTGCCAGCAGCAGACCCCGGGAACGCTATGGCTACACCTTC. Protein product: CASSRPRERYGYTF.

This clonotype qualifies as medium-sized (0.01 to 0.1%). The chain is built from TRBV5-1 and TRBJ1-2; D remains ambiguous. This CDR3 is 13 amino acids long. The germline V gene has CDR1 SGHRS and CDR2 YFSETQ. V was trimmed by 4 bases and J by 8 bases, leaving 15 bases between them. For the CDR3, the DNA is TGCGCCAGCAGCAAATTACAACTAGGCGGCTACACCTTC. It codes for CASSKLQLGGYTF.

There are many counts of this clonotype. The V gene is TRBV15, the J gene TRBJ2-1; a weak D match, TRBD1 (6 bases). This CDR3 contains 17 residues. V was trimmed by 3 bases and J by 4 bases, leaving 19 bases between them. Per germline, CDR1 LNHNV and CDR2 YYDKDF (reference sequence). The CDR3 DNA sequence: TGTGCCACCAGCAGCGAAGCCGAAGGGGGTTCATACAATGAGCAGTTCTTC. Its translation: CATSSEAEGGSYNEQFF.

This clonotype was observed many times. This chain connects TRBV7-6 to TRBJ1-1; possible D gene TRBD1, 6 bases. This CDR3 has 12 residues. The germline V and J ends were trimmed by 5 bases and 8 bases, with 12 bases remaining between them. CDR1 and CDR2 (germline): SGHVS, FNYEAQ. The CDR3 loop is CASSPYDREAFF. Here the CDR3 DNA reads TGTGCCAGCAGCCCATATGACAGGGAAGCTTTCTTT.